This TCR beta chain was identified during a study of OX40 agonist ivuxolimab in advanced cancers. Study results and caveats: It was not determined which antigens were specifically recognized by the peripheral T cells that had undergone clonal expansion.

Prior autoimmune disease or systemic immunosuppression barred patients. A note on this clone: Antigen specificity is unknown.

Germline V gene lookup returns CDR1 SEHNR and CDR2 FQNEAQ (reference sequence). The CDR3 has 13 residues. The germline V and J ends were trimmed by 8 bases and 3 bases, with 13 bases remaining between them. The repertoire was sequenced with immunoSEQ multiplex PCR; TCRdb's copy has only in-frame clones and lacks some. The profile shows around 58,000 clones, almost 95% of them singletons. The chain carries TRBV7-9 and TRBJ1-1; D is possibly TRBD1 (5 bases). Source: CD4+ or CD8+ T cells sorted from blood, taken in a trial of the OX40 agonist ivuxolimab. The receptor was isolated from an adult with an advanced solid tumor such as melanoma, head and neck, liver or kidney cancer. This CDR3 reads CASGGVPHTEAFF. Written as DNA, the CDR3 is TGTGCCAGCGGGGGGGTCCCGCACACTGAAGCTTTCTTT.